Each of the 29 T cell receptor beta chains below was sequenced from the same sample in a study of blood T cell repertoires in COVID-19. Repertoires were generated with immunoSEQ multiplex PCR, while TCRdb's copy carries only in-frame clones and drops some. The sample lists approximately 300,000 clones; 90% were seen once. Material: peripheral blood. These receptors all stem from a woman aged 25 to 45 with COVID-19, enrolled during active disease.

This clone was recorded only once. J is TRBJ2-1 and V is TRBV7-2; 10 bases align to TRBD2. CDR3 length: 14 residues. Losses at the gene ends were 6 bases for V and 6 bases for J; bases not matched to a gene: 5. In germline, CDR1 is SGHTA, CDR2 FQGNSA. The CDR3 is CASSPSGSGNEQFF. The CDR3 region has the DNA TGTGCCAGCAGTCCTAGCGGGAGCGGCAATGAGCAGTTCTTC.

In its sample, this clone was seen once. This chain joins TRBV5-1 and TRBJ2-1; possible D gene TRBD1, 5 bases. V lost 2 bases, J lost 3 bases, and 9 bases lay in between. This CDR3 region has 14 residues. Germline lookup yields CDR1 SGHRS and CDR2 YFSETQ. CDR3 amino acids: CASSFGQGYNEQFF. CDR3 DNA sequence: TGCGCCAGCAGCTTTGGTCAGGGCTACAATGAGCAGTTCTTC.

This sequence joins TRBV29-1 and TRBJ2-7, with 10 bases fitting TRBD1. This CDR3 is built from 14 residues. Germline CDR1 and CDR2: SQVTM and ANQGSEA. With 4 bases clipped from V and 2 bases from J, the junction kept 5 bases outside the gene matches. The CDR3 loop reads CSVVLGTGAYEQYF. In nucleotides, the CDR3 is TGCAGCGTTGTGTTAGGGACAGGGGCCTACGAGCAGTACTTC.

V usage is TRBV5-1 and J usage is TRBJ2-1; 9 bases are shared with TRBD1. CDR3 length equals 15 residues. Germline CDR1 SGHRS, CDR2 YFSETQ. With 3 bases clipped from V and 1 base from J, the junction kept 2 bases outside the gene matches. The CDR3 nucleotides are TGCGCCAGCAGCTCGGGACAGGGTTCCTACAATGAGCAGTTCTTC. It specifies CASSSGQGSYNEQFF. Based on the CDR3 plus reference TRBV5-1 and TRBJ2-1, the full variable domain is KAGVTQTPRYLIKTRGQQVTLSCSPISGHRSVSWYQQTPGQGLQFLFEYFSETQRNKGNFPGRFSGRQFSNSRSEMNVSTLELGDSALYLCASSSGQGSYNEQFFGPGTRLTVL.

The CDR3 spells CASSLAENYGYTF. The CDR3 nucleotides are TGCGCCAGCAGCTTGGCGGAGAACTATGGCTACACCTTC. This chain connects TRBV5-1 to TRBJ1-2; the D is unclear. Germline loops: CDR1 SGHRS, CDR2 YFSETQ. V was trimmed by 0 bases and J by 2 bases, leaving 5 bases between them. The CDR3 is made up of 13 amino acids. Full variable domain (outside the CDR3, taken from reference TRBV5-1 and TRBJ1-2): KAGVTQTPRYLIKTRGQQVTLSCSPISGHRSVSWYQQTPGQGLQFLFEYFSETQRNKGNFPGRFSGRQFSNSRSEMNVSTLELGDSALYLCASSLAENYGYTFGSGTRLTVV.

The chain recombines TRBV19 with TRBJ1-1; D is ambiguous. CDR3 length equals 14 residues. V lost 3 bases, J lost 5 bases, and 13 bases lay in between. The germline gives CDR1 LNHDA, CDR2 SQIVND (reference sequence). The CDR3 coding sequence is TGTGCCAGTAGTATCGGGAGGGCTGGGACTGAAGCTTTCTTT. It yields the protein CASSIGRAGTEAFF. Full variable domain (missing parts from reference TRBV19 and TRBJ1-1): DGGITQSPKYLFRKEGQNVTLSCEQNLNHDAMYWYRQDPGQGLRLIYYSQIVNDFQKGDIAEGYSVSREKKESFPLTVTSAQKNPTAFYLCASSIGRAGTEAFFGQGTRLTVV.

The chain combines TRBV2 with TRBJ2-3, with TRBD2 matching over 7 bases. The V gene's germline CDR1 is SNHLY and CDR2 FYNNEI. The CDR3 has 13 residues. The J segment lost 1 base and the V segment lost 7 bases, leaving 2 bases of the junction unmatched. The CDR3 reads CASKREGTDTQYF. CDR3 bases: TGTGCCAGCAAGCGGGAAGGCACAGATACGCAGTATTTT.

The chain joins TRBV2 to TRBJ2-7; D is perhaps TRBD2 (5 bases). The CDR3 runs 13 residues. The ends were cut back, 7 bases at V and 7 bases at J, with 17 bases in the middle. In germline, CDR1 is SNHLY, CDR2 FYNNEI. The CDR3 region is CASILGRSGEQYF. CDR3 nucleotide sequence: TGTGCCAGCATACTAGGTAGATCGGGGGAGCAGTACTTC.

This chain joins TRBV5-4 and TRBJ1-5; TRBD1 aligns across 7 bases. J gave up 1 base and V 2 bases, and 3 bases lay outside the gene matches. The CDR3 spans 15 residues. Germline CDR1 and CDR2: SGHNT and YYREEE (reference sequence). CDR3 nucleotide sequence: TGTGCCAGCAGCTTAGGGACAGCGAGCAATCAGCCCCAGCATTTT. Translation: CASSLGTASNQPQHF. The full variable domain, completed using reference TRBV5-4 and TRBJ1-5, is ETGVTQSPTHLIKTRGQQVTLRCSSQSGHNTVSWYQQALGQGPQFIFQYYREEENGRGNFPPRFSGLQFPNYSSELNVNALELDDSALYLCASSLGTASNQPQHFGDGTRLSIL.

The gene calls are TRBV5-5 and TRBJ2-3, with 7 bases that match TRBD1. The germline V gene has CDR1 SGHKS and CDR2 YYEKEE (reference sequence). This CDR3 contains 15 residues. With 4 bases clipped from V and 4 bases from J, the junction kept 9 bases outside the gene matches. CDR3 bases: TGTGCCAGCAGCAGTCTAGGGGGCAGCTCAGATACGCAGTATTTT. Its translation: CASSSLGGSSDTQYF.

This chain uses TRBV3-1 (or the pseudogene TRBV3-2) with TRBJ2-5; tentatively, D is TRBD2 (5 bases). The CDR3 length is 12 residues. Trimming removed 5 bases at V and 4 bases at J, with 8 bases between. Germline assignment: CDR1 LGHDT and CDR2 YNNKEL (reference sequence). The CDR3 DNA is TGTGCCAGCAGCATAGGAGGAGAGACCCAGTACTTC. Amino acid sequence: CASSIGGETQYF.

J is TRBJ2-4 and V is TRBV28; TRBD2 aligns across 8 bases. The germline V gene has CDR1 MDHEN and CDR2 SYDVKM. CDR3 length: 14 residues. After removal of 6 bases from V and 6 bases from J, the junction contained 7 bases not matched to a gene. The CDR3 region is CASSEQRGGNIQYF. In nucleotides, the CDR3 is TGTGCCAGCAGCGAACAACGGGGGGGAAACATTCAGTACTTC.

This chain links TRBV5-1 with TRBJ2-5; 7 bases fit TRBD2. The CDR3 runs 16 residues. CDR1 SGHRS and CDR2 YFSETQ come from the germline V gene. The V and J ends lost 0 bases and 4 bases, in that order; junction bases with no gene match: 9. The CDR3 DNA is TGCGCCAGCAGCTTGGTGGAGCGGGAAGGGAGAGAGACCCAGTACTTC. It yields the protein CASSLVEREGRETQYF.

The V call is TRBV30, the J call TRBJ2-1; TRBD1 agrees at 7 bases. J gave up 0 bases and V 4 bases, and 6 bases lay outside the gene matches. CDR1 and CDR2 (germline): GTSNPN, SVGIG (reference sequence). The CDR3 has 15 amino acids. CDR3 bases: TGTGCCTGGATTCCGGGACAGAGCTCCTACAATGAGCAGTTCTTC. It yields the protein CAWIPGQSSYNEQFF.

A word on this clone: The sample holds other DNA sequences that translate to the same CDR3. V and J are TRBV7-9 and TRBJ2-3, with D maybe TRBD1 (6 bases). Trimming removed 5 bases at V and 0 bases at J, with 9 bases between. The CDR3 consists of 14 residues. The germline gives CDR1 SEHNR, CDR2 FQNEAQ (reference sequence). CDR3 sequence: CASSLQGSTDTQYF. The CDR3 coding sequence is TGTGCCAGCAGCCTACAGGGTAGCACAGATACGCAGTATTTT.

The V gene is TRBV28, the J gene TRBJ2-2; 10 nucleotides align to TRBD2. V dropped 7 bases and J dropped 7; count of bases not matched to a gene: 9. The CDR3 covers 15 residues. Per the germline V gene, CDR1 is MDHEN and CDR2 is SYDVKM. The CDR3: CASTVAGGLRGELFF. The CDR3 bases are TGTGCCAGCACCGTAGCGGGAGGCCTCCGCGGGGAGCTGTTTTTT.

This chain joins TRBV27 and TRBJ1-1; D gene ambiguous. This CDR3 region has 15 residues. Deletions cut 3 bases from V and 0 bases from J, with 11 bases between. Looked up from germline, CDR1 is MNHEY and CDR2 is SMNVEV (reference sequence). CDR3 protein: CASSFLSVLNTEAFF. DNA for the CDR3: TGTGCCAGCAGTTTTTTATCGGTCTTGAACACTGAAGCTTTCTTT.

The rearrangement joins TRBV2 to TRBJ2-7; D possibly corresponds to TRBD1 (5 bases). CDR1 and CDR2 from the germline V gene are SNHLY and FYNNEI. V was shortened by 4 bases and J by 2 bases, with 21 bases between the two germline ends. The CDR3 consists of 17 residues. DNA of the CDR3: TGTGCCAGCAGTGTGGGGTGGGGCAGGACAAGGCCCTACGAGCAGTACTTC. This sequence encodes CASSVGWGRTRPYEQYF.

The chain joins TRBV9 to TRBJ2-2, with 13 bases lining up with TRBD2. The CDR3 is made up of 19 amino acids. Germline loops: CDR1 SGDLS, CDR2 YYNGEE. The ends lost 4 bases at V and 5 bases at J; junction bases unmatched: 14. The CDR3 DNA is TGTGCCAGCAGCCCCCGCCGACGGACTAGCGGGAGAGAGACCGGGGAGCTGTTTTTT. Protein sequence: CASSPRRRTSGRETGELFF.

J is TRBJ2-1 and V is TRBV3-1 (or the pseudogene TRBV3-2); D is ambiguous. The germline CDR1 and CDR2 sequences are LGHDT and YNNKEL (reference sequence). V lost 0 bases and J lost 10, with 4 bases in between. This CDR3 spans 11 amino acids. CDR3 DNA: TGTGCCAGCAGCCAAGATAGCGAGCAGTTCTTC. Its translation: CASSQDSEQFF.

The CDR3 loop reads CTSSQDGGLKNIQYF. CDR3 bases: TGCACCAGCAGCCAAGATGGGGGCCTCAAAAACATTCAGTACTTC. The J gene is TRBJ2-4, the V gene TRBV1; the D call of TRBD1 is as the table states it, not checked on the DNA. TRBV1 is termed a pseudogene. CDR3 size: 15 residues.

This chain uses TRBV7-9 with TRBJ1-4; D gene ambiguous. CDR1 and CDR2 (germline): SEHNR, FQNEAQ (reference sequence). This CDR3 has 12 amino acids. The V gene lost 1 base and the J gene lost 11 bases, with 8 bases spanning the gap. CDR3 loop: CASSLGNSKLFF. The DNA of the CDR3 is TGTGCCAGCAGCTTAGGCAACAGTAAACTGTTTTTT.

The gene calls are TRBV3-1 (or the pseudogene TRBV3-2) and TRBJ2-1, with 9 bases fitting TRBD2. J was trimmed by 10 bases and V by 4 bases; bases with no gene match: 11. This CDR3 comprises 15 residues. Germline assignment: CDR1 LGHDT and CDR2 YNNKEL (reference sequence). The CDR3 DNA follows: TGTGCCAGCAGCCTCGCGGTAGCGGGAGCAGGAGAGCAGTTCTTC. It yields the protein CASSLAVAGAGEQFF.

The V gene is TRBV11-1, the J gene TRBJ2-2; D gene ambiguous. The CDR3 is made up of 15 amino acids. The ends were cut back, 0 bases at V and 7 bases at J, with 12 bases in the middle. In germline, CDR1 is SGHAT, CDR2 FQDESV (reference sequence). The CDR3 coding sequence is TGTGCCAGCAGCTTAGCGTCCACCCCCGGCGGGGAGCTGTTTTTT. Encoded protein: CASSLASTPGGELFF.

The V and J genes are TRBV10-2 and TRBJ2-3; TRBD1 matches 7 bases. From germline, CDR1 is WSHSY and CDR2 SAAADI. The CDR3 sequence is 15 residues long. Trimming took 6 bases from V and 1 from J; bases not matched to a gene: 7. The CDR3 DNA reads TGCGCCAGCAGGGACCAGGGGGTAGGCACAGATACGCAGTATTTT. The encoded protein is CASRDQGVGTDTQYF.

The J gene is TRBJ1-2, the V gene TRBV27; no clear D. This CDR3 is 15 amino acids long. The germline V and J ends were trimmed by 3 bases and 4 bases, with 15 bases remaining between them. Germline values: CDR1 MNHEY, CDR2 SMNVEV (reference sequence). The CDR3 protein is CASSFGAQVPYGYTF. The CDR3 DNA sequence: TGTGCCAGCAGTTTCGGAGCCCAAGTTCCCTATGGCTACACCTTC.

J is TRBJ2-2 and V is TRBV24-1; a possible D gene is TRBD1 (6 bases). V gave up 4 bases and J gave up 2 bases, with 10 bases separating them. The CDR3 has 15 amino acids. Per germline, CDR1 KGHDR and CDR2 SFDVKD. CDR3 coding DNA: TGTGCCACCAGTGAGGTGGACAGCAACACCGGGGAGCTGTTTTTT. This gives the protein CATSEVDSNTGELFF.

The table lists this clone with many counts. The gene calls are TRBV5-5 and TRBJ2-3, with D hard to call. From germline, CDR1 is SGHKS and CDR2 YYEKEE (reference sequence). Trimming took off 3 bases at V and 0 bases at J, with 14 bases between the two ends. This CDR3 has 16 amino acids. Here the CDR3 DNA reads TGTGCCAGCAGCTCAGGAAGTCAAACTAGCACAGATACGCAGTATTTT. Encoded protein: CASSSGSQTSTDTQYF. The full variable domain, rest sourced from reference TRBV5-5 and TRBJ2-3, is DAGVTQSPTHLIKTRGQQVTLRCSPISGHKSVSWYQQVLGQGPQFIFQYYEKEERGRGNFPDRFSARQFPNYSSELNVNALLLGDSALYLCASSSGSQTSTDTQYFGPGTRLTVL.

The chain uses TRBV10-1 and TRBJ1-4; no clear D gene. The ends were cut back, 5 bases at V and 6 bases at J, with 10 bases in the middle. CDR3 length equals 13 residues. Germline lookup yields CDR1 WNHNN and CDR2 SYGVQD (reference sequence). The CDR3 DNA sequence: TGCGCCAGCAGTCGAGGAGTGGATGAAAAACTGTTTTTT. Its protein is CASSRGVDEKLFF.